This paragraph reports one TCR beta chain. Antigen: not known. Data came from immunoSEQ multiplex PCR; TCRdb stores just in-frame clones and leaves some out. The sample holds 140,000 to 150,000 clones; about 93% are singletons and the top ten take about 1.9%. The data derive from a study of T cell responses to AZD1222 COVID-19 vaccine. Study summary: Whether given at about 4 or about 12 weeks, second doses were pooled.

Study conclusions and caveats: Spike-specific TCR breadth and depth were elevated following two AZD1222 doses. Targeting of unmutated variant regions was reportedly seen in nearly half of spike-specific TCRs. Donors were chiefly white British, with a greater number of females, and clonal diversity was perhaps underestimated.

The receptor was isolated from an adult in good health. Sequenced material: peripheral blood, taken on day 0 of AZD1222 vaccination.

CDR3 bases: TGTGCCAGCAGTTACACCAGGGGGCGAAGCTATGGCTACACCTTC. Its translation is CASSYTRGRSYGYTF. This chain joins TRBV6-6 and TRBJ1-2; TRBD1 matches 8 bases. The CDR3 is 15 residues long. Germline loops: CDR1 MNHNY, CDR2 SVGAGI (reference sequence). Trimming took 2 bases from V and 4 from J; bases not matched to a gene: 6.